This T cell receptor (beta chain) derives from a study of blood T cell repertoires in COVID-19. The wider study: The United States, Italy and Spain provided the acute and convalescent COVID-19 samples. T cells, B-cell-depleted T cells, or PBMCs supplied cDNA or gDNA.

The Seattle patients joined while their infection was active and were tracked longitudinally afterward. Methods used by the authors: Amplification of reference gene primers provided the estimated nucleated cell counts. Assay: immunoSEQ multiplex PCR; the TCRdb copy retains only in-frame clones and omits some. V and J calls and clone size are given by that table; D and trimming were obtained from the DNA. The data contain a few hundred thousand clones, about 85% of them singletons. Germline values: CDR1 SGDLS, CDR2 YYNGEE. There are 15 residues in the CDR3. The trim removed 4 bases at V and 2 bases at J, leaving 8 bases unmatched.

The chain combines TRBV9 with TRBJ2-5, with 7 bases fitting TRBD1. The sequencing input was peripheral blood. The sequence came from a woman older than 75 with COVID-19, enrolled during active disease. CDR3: CASSPTSRGQETQYF. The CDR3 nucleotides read TGTGCCAGCAGCCCCACATCCAGGGGGCAAGAGACCCAGTACTTC.